This TCR beta chain was observed in a study of high-grade serous ovarian cancer treatment subgroups. Study details: Each sample yielded on average around 7,000 unique TCR beta rearrangements from 14,000 or so reads.

The study, taken as a whole, reports: TCR clonal relatedness correlated positively with neoantigen level. Without spatial data, bulk sequencing limits insight into HGSC tumor diversity. CDR1 and CDR2 were left unanalyzed; analyses focused on CDR3.

Using immunoSEQ multiplex PCR, the repertoire was profiled, and TCRdb retains in-frame clones only, with some absent. The sample shows a few thousand clones, 66% of them seen only once. Tumor samples were taken before definitive surgery or chemotherapy. By proportion, this clone is large. The antigen remains unidentified. CDR1 is GTSNPN, CDR2 SVGIG, per germline (reference sequence). The CDR3 is 14 residues long. J lost 6 bases, V lost 1 base, and 7 bases had no gene match. The chain links TRBV30 to TRBJ1-2; the match to TRBD1 covers 8 bases. Sequenced material: tumor tissue. The TCR originated in a human donor with high-grade serous ovarian cancer. The CDR3 loop reads CAWSATQGADGYTF. In nucleotides, the CDR3 is TGTGCCTGGAGTGCCACCCAGGGGGCGGATGGCTACACCTTC.